Below, one T cell receptor beta chain is given with its context. This clone was found once. It lacks a known antigen. Base qualities are missing; no much larger clone stands one base away. The germline ends are 14 bases apart after V is trimmed by 4 bases and J by 0 bases. CDR1 is given as SGHDT and CDR2 as YYEEEE, both from the germline V gene. The CDR3 spans 15 residues, from the cysteine through the phenylalanine. Just the 45-base CDR3 DNA is kept, in frame starting at base 1. The trial excluded patients who had a history of autoimmune disease or were on systemic immunosuppression. In every dose cohort, peripheral blood was drawn for TCR sequencing at baseline, cycle 4 day 1, and cycle 7 day 1. Samples were obtained from an open-label, multicenter, first-in-human phase I dose-escalation trial of ivuxolimab. Adults with locally advanced or metastatic head and neck squamous cell, hepatocellular, melanoma or renal cell carcinoma were enrolled in the trial. CD4+ and CD8+ T cells were sorted separately from peripheral blood before TCR sequencing.

This entry is derived from a study of OX40 agonist ivuxolimab in advanced cancers. Regarding the study in general: Ivuxolimab, which targeted the costimulatory receptor OX40 (CD134), was an agonistic, fully human IgG2 monoclonal antibody. Intravenous ivuxolimab was administered to patients every 2 weeks at six dose levels: 0.01, 0.1, 0.3, 1.5, 3 and 10 mg/kg. Of the approximately 54 patients in dose escalation, about 20 had hepatocellular carcinoma, roughly 15 had melanoma, 9 had renal cell carcinoma and 9 had head and neck cancer. In the dose-escalation cohort, 70% to 85% of patients were male, and the mean age was 60 years with a range of roughly 23 to 79. Patients were allowed to have had prior anti-PD-1, anti-PD-L1 or anti-CTLA-4 therapy, and 30% to 50% of the dose-escalation patients had previously received checkpoint inhibitors. Partial responses occurred in three dose-escalation patients: two with cutaneous melanoma and one with hepatocellular carcinoma. The purpose of peripheral TCRbeta sequencing was to test whether ivuxolimab changed TCR sequence diversity and led to clonal T-cell expansion. The paper covers the monotherapy dose-escalation part of the phase I ivuxolimab trial, which included N of about 50 patients. Results the study describes overall, beyond this receptor: Antigen specificity was not determined for the clonally expanded peripheral T cells. Low levels of normalized T-cell clonal expansion were also seen in some nonresponding patients. At doses from 0.1 to 3.0 mg/kg, clonal expansion was seen in both CD4+ and CD8+ blood T cells between baseline and week 6. After ivuxolimab, more expanded clones were found on average in CD8+ T cells than in CD4+ T cells. In the 0.1-3.0 mg/kg groups, partial responders were among the patients with the lowest normalized peripheral clonal expansion, particularly in CD8+ T cells.

For sequencing of the TCRbeta CDR3 region, genomic DNA was extracted from the sorted cells. The immunoSEQ Assay was used for sequencing of TCRbeta CDR3 regions. TCRdb's version of the immuneACCESS table is confined to in-frame rearrangements and falls short of the full clone set. An unresolved V gene accounts for under half of the shortfall where checked; the remainder is of unknown origin. The sample table holds about 26,000 clones, of which around 85% were seen once. In total, the top ten clones hold about 30% of the sample. Recombination linked TRBV5-6 to TRBJ2-7, with the D gene not confidently named. The specimen comprised CD4+ or CD8+ T cells sorted from blood, sampled in a trial of the OX40 agonist ivuxolimab. The receptor was derived from an adult with an advanced solid tumor such as melanoma, head and neck, liver or kidney cancer. The bases read TGTGCCAGCAGCCCTGGACCTCGGAGCTCCTACGAGCAGTACTTC. Its product reads: CASSPGPRSSYEQYF.